The T cell receptor beta chain under discussion was sequenced for a study of blood T cells in healthy people across ages (dated by TCRdb to between 2015 and 2017). Some background on the complete study: In model experiments, roughly one uniquely barcoded TCR beta cDNA molecule per two T cells was captured by template switching. To track age-related changes in TCR beta repertoire diversity, the study relied on deep sequencing normalized with unique cDNA molecular identifiers. Two additional independent replicas of 1 million unique cDNA reads from the same blood draw were analyzed for two donors (one aged 18 to 30 and one aged 80 or older). To avoid experimental bias, donors of different ages were distributed randomly across sequencing lanes. The donors were divided into four age groups: young (average around 15 years), middle-aged (over 35), aged (about 61) and long-lived (around 87).

Donors were a few dozen systemically healthy Caucasian individuals from Russia aged about 6 to 100 years. Each donor gave 8.5 to 10 milliliters of peripheral blood, collected into EDTA-treated Vacutainer tubes. Ficoll-Paque density-gradient centrifugation was used to isolate PBMCs, with at least 7 million obtained per sample. Total RNA was extracted from PBMCs with Trizol reagent, with at least 5.5 micrograms obtained per sample. For every donor, flow cytometry on a PBMC aliquot measured the percentage of naive CD45RAhigh/CD27high T cells. The germline V gene encodes CDR1 SGHAT and CDR2 FQNNGV. V drops 5 bases and J drops 4 bases, leaving 9 bases in between. The CDR3 numbers 13 residues from cysteine through phenylalanine. Kept here is only the CDR3 DNA, which spans 39 bases and is read in frame from base 1. The library was made by 5' RACE. A second roughly 6 to 12 cycle PCR used a sample-barcoded 5' primer and a J-beta primer mix. A template-switch 5' adaptor carrying 12 random nucleotides introduced a unique molecular identifier onto each TCR beta cDNA molecule. At least 2.5 million CDR3-containing paired-end reads were obtained from each sample. The Mint cDNA synthesis kit, primed by a TRBC-specific oligonucleotide, was used to synthesize first-strand cDNA from all RNA. Following uracil-DNA glycosylase treatment, a first 18-cycle PCR with universal primers M1SS and BC2_uni_R was performed on all cDNA. The authors' analysis ran thus. Normalization of each sample was performed by random selection of 1 million high-quality reads, each carrying a distinct molecular identifier. Instead of being binned into consensus sequences, reads with shared molecular identifiers were discarded. MiTCR, with a Q25 quality threshold and the strictest error-elimination algorithm, was used for CDR3 identification, clonotype clustering and error correction. A nonparametric unseen species model using Euler transformation provided a lower-bound estimate of total TCR beta diversity. The public reads were reprocessed in TCRdb via fastp at Q25 and MiXCR, keeping in-frame beta chains. Rows merge per CDR3 protein into single entries with the most common DNA and genes. The V and J calls, along with clone size, are taken from TCRdb and not from the paper's own processing. The sample profile shows some 1,800,000 distinct CDR3 sequences; around 40% of them were found once. Of the sample, more than 20% is held by the ten largest clones.

This clonotype was counted between two and nine times. It has no known antigen specificity. The record has no base qualities; no much larger clone is one base away. What the authors observed across the whole study: Compared with the aged group, more naive CD4+ T cells, fewer expanded clones and increased TCR diversity were shown by the long-lived group, suggesting age selection. Donor CMV infection status was unknown, potentially confounding age-related changes in expanded clonotypes. There was a strong correlation between observed TCR beta diversity and the percentage of naive T cells measured by flow cytometry. As age increased, observed TCR beta diversity per million T cells dropped in a roughly linear way, and a significant reduction was already evident by age about 40. Estimates of total diversity based on one million sequenced T cells were regarded as lower bounds and as underestimates. Conclusive comparison of naive and antigen-experienced compartments was prevented by the profiling of bulk unsorted PBMCs.

The chain is encoded by TRBV11-2 joined to TRBJ2-1, with the identity of the D gene unclear. Sequencing was carried out using blood. The clonotype was recovered from a human donor in good health. This receptor has the CDR3 CASSPAPYNEQFF. The nucleotides read TGTGCCAGCAGCCCTGCTCCGTACAATGAGCAGTTCTTC.